The rows below give T cell receptor beta chains drawn from one sample of a study of cytomegalovirus exposure and HLA in healthy donors. The table came from immunoSEQ multiplex PCR; TCRdb's copy has only in-frame clones and leaves some out. The repertoire holds approximately 160,000 clones, with around four fifths as singletons. Sequencing was carried out using PBMCs. Source of these receptors: a woman aged 25 to 39 in good health and CMV-seropositive. The CDR3 runs from the conserved cysteine through the conserved F or W. Each record gives: V gene, D gene, J gene, clone size, CDR3 protein, CDR3 DNA. A D gene is named only where the DNA matches it firmly. The size field is filled for only some rows; it gives once, few, many or a size class.

V: TRBV28
D: TRBD1
J: TRBJ2-3
size: NA
CDR3: CASSERQGSDTQYF
DNA: TGTGCCAGCAGCGAAAGACAGGGATCAGATACGCAGTATTTT

V: TRBV5-5
D: TRBD2
J: TRBJ2-2
size: few
CDR3: CASSKERGPNTGELFF
DNA: TGTGCCAGCAGCAAAGAGCGGGGCCCGAACACCGGGGAGCTGTTTTTT

V: TRBV7-8
D: TRBD1
J: TRBJ1-3
size: NA
CDR3: CASSLAGQGYSGNTIYF
DNA: TGTGCCAGCAGCTTAGCAGGACAGGGCTACTCTGGAAACACCATATATTTT

V: TRBV7-8
D: TRBD1
J: TRBJ1-3
size: NA
CDR3: CASSRGGYGNTIYF
DNA: TGTGCCAGCAGCAGAGGGGGCTATGGAAACACCATATATTTT

V: TRBV7-8
D: NA
J: TRBJ2-7
size: once
CDR3: CASSFGGGGYEQYF
DNA: TGTGCCAGCAGCTTCGGGGGAGGGGGCTACGAGCAGTACTTC

V: TRBV5-6
D: TRBD2
J: TRBJ2-3
size: NA
CDR3: CASSPLAGGGTDTQYF
DNA: TGTGCCAGCAGCCCACTAGCGGGAGGGGGGACAGATACGCAGTATTTT

V: TRBV6-5
D: NA
J: TRBJ1-1
size: NA
CDR3: CASSYNGGGTEAFF
DNA: TGTGCCAGCAGTTACAACGGGGGAGGGACTGAAGCTTTCTTT

V: TRBV9
D: TRBD2
J: TRBJ2-3
size: once
CDR3: CASSVEGTSGSTDTQYF
DNA: TGTGCCAGCAGCGTAGAGGGGACTAGCGGAAGCACAGATACGCAGTATTTT

V: TRBV11-2
D: NA
J: TRBJ2-7
size: NA
CDR3: CASSPSLSGDDLYEQYF
DNA: TGTGCCAGCAGCCCCTCCCTTTCCGGGGATGACCTCTACGAGCAGTACTTC

V: TRBV6-7
D: NA
J: TRBJ2-5
size: NA
CDR3: CASTPQCTQETQYF
DNA: TGTGCCAGCACCCCCCAGTGCACCCAAGAGACCCAGTACTTC

V: TRBV29-1
D: NA
J: TRBJ1-1
size: few
CDR3: CSVGVAAVNTEAFF
DNA: TGCAGCGTTGGAGTGGCGGCCGTTAACACTGAAGCTTTCTTT

V: TRBV18
D: NA
J: TRBJ1-3
size: NA
CDR3: CASSPPTGSGNTIYF
DNA: TGTGCCAGCTCACCACCGACTGGCTCTGGAAACACCATATATTTT

V: TRBV6-4
D: TRBD2
J: TRBJ2-7
size: NA
CDR3: CASSDDPRTSGSESYEQYF
DNA: TGTGCCAGCAGTGACGATCCCCGGACTAGCGGGAGTGAGTCGTACGAGCAGTACTTC

V: TRBV28
D: NA
J: TRBJ1-1
size: NA
CDR3: CASSILRDTEAFF
DNA: TGTGCCAGCAGTATCCTCAGGGACACTGAAGCTTTCTTT

V: TRBV18
D: TRBD2
J: TRBJ2-7
size: NA
CDR3: CASSPSNSGSYEQYF
DNA: TGTGCCAGCTCACCGAGCAATAGCGGGAGCTACGAGCAGTACTTC

V: TRBV15
D: TRBD2
J: TRBJ2-1
size: NA
CDR3: CATSRDLGTSDVFEQFF
DNA: TGTGCCACCAGCAGAGACCTTGGGACTAGCGATGTCTTTGAGCAGTTCTTC

V: TRBV25-1
D: TRBD1
J: TRBJ1-2
size: NA
CDR3: CASSEVGQTYGYTF
DNA: TGTGCCAGCAGTGAAGTGGGACAGACCTATGGCTACACCTTC

V: TRBV11-2
D: TRBD2
J: TRBJ2-3
size: NA
CDR3: CASSATAGGTDTQYF
DNA: TGTGCCAGCAGCGCCACAGCGGGGGGCACAGATACGCAGTATTTT

V: TRBV4-1
D: TRBD2
J: TRBJ2-3
size: NA
CDR3: CASSQDSSGMRSTDTQYF
DNA: TGCGCCAGCAGCCAAGATTCTAGCGGGATGAGGAGCACAGATACGCAGTATTTT

V: TRBV30
D: TRBD2
J: TRBJ2-1
size: NA
CDR3: CAWSAGTRVYNEQFF
DNA: TGTGCCTGGAGTGCCGGGACTAGGGTTTACAATGAGCAGTTCTTC

V: TRBV19
D: NA
J: TRBJ2-2
size: NA
CDR3: CASSGRDFNTGELFF
DNA: TGTGCCAGTAGTGGCAGGGATTTCAACACCGGGGAGCTGTTTTTT

V: TRBV4-3
D: NA
J: TRBJ2-3
size: once
CDR3: CASSQDWYPTSTDTQYF
DNA: TGCGCCAGCAGCCAAGACTGGTACCCCACTAGCACAGATACGCAGTATTTT

V: TRBV2
D: NA
J: TRBJ1-3
size: NA
CDR3: CASRTGSSGNTIYF
DNA: TGTGCCAGCCGAACAGGGAGCTCTGGAAACACCATATATTTT

V: TRBV5-5
D: NA
J: TRBJ2-7
size: NA
CDR3: CASSLAGDPSYEQYF
DNA: TGTGCCAGCAGCTTGGCGGGGGACCCCTCTTACGAGCAGTACTTC

V: TRBV28
D: NA
J: TRBJ1-3
size: NA
CDR3: CASSFPQGPGNTIYF
DNA: TGTGCCAGCAGTTTTCCCCAGGGCCCTGGAAACACCATATATTTT

V: TRBV6-5
D: NA
J: TRBJ1-4
size: NA
CDR3: CASSYLPGGEKLFF
DNA: TGTGCCAGCAGTTATTTGCCGGGTGGGGAAAAACTGTTTTTT

V: TRBV13
D: TRBD1
J: TRBJ2-7
size: NA
CDR3: CASSPRTGPSYEQYF
DNA: TGTGCCAGCAGCCCCCGGACAGGCCCTTCCTACGAGCAGTACTTC

V: TRBV6-1
D: NA
J: TRBJ1-5
size: NA
CDR3: CASSGTMTLYSNQPQHF
DNA: TGTGCCAGCAGTGGAACAATGACACTGTATAGCAATCAGCCCCAGCATTTT

V: TRBV18
D: NA
J: TRBJ1-2
size: once
CDR3: CASSPLDRNYGYTF
DNA: TGTGCCAGCTCACCACTAGACAGAAACTATGGCTACACCTTC

V: TRBV6-5
D: TRBD1
J: TRBJ1-1
size: NA
CDR3: CASSYPDRPNTEAFF
DNA: TGTGCCAGCAGTTACCCGGACAGGCCGAACACTGAAGCTTTCTTT

V: TRBV19
D: NA
J: TRBJ2-5
size: few
CDR3: CASSIGGQTQETQYF
DNA: TGTGCCAGTAGTATAGGTGGGCAGACCCAAGAGACCCAGTACTTC

V: TRBV28
D: TRBD1
J: TRBJ2-1
size: NA
CDR3: CASSFAGTGMSYNEQFF
DNA: TGTGCCAGCAGTTTTGCCGGGACAGGGATGTCCTACAATGAGCAGTTCTTC

V: TRBV30
D: NA
J: TRBJ1-3
size: NA
CDR3: CASSGSGNTIYF
DNA: TGTGCCTCCTCCGGCTCTGGAAACACCATATATTTT

V: TRBV9
D: TRBD2
J: TRBJ2-3
size: NA
CDR3: CASSASGRRIDTQYF
DNA: TGTGCCAGCAGCGCTAGCGGGAGGAGGATAGATACGCAGTATTTT

V: TRBV5-1
D: NA
J: TRBJ2-3
size: NA
CDR3: CASTHRGMGTDTQYF
DNA: TGCGCCAGCACCCACCGGGGGATGGGCACAGATACGCAGTATTTT

V: TRBV5-4
D: TRBD1
J: TRBJ1-1
size: NA
CDR3: CASSQQGVHYTEAFF
DNA: TGTGCCAGCAGCCAACAGGGGGTGCACTACACTGAAGCTTTCTTT

V: TRBV11-2
D: TRBD1
J: TRBJ2-1
size: NA
CDR3: CASSLQGAPGNEQFF
DNA: TGTGCCAGCAGCCTACAGGGGGCGCCGGGTAATGAGCAGTTCTTC

V: TRBV10-3
D: NA
J: TRBJ2-2
size: NA
CDR3: CAISEAAKVATGELFF
DNA: TGTGCCATCAGTGAGGCAGCGAAGGTTGCCACCGGGGAGCTGTTTTTT

V: TRBV30
D: NA
J: TRBJ2-7
size: few
CDR3: CAWSKGGQRNEQYF
DNA: TGTGCCTGGAGTAAGGGGGGACAGCGAAACGAGCAGTACTTC

V: TRBV5-1
D: TRBD1
J: TRBJ2-2
size: NA
CDR3: CASSLETGDTGELFF
DNA: TGCGCCAGCAGCTTGGAGACAGGGGATACCGGGGAGCTGTTTTTT

V: TRBV30
D: NA
J: TRBJ2-4
size: once
CDR3: CAWSRAENIQYF
DNA: TGTGCCTGGTCCCGTGCGGAAAACATTCAGTACTTC